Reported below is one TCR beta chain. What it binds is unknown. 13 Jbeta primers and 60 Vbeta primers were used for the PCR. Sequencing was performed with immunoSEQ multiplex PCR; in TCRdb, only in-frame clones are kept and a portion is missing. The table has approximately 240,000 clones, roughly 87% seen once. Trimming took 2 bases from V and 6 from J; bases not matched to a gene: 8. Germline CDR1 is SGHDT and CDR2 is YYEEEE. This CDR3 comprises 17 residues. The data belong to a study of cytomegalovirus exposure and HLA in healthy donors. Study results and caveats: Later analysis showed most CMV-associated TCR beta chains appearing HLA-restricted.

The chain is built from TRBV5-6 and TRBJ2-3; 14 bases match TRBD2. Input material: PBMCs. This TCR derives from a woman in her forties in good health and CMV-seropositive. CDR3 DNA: TGTGCCAGCAGCTTATCCGGGACTAGCGGGAGAAACGATACGCAGTATTTT. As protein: CASSLSGTSGRNDTQYF.